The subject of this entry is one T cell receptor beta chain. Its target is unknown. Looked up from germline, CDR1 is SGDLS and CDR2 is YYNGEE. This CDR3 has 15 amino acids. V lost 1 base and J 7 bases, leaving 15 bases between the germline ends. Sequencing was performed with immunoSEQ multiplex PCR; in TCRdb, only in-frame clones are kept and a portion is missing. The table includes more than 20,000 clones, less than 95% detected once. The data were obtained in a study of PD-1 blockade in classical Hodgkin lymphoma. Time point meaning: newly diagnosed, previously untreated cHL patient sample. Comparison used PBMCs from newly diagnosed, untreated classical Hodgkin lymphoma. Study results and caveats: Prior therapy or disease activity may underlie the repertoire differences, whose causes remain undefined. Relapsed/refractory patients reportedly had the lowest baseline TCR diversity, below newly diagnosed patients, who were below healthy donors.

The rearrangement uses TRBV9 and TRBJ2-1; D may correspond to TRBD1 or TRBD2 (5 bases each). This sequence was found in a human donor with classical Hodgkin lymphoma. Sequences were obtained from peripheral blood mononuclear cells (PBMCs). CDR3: CASSVQTGTTNEQFF. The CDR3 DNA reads TGTGCCAGCAGCGTACAAACCGGGACGACGAATGAGCAGTTCTTC.